The next 10 T cell receptor beta chains were all read from a single sample in a study of T cell responses to AZD1222 COVID-19 vaccine. Sequencing used immunoSEQ multiplex PCR; TCRdb keeps in-frame clones, though not all of them. Here the sample spans fewer than 150,000 clones, 85% to 90% being singletons. The starting material was peripheral blood, obtained on day 0 of AZD1222 vaccination. These receptor sequences come from an adult in good health.

The genes are TRBV28 and TRBJ2-6; perhaps TRBD2 as D (5 bases). V was pared by 7 bases and J by 0 bases, with 10 bases between. CDR1 is MDHEN and CDR2 is SYDVKM in the germline V gene. The CDR3 is made up of 15 amino acids. The CDR3: CASTGSSSGANVLTF. The CDR3 bases are TGTGCCAGCACTGGGAGCTCCTCTGGGGCCAACGTCCTGACTTTC. Variable domain in full (rest from reference TRBV28 and TRBJ2-6): DVKVTQSSRYLVKRTGEKVFLECVQDMDHENMFWYRQDPGLGLRLIYFSYDVKMKEKGDIPEGYSVSREKKERFSLILESASTNQTSMYLCASTGSSSGANVLTFGAGSRLTVL.

The J gene is TRBJ1-2, the V gene TRBV3-1 (or the pseudogene TRBV3-2); D is unresolved. The germline V gene encodes CDR1 LGHDT and CDR2 YNNKEL (reference sequence). This CDR3 contains 13 residues. V shed 4 bases and J shed 7 bases, with 13 bases lying between them. The CDR3 coding sequence is TGTGCCAGCAGCCGAGGCAGCCCGGGTGGCTACACCTTC. This sequence encodes CASSRGSPGGYTF.

This chain uses TRBV6-4 with TRBJ1-2; TRBD1 aligns across 8 bases. The ends lost 6 bases at V and 8 bases at J; junction bases unmatched: 5. The CDR3 has 12 amino acids. Germline V gene lookup returns CDR1 MRHNA and CDR2 SNTAGT. CDR3: CASSEQGGGYTF. As DNA, the CDR3 is TGTGCCAGCAGCGAACAGGGGGGCGGCTACACCTTC.

This sequence joins TRBV30 and TRBJ2-7; D not certain. Germline CDR1 is GTSNPN and CDR2 is SVGIG (reference sequence). V lost 2 bases, J lost 3 bases, and 8 bases lay in between. The CDR3 is 12 residues long. The CDR3 region is CAWSNSRYEQYF. In nucleotides, the CDR3 is TGTGCCTGGAGTAACAGCCGCTACGAGCAGTACTTC.

In this sample, this clone turned up a few times. The same CDR3 can be traced to other DNA sequences in this sample. CDR3 residues: CASSPGSVNTEAFF. The CDR3 nucleotides are TGTGCCAGCAGCCCTGGTTCGGTGAACACTGAAGCTTTCTTT. This rearrangement joins TRBV3-1 (or the pseudogene TRBV3-2) to TRBJ1-1; D gene unclear. CDR1 is LGHDT and CDR2 is YNNKEL in the germline V gene (reference sequence). This CDR3 comprises 14 residues. V lost 4 bases and J lost 0, with 9 bases in between.

The gene calls are TRBV5-4 and TRBJ2-1; TRBD1 might be the D (5 bases). Germline-derived CDR1 and CDR2 are SGHNT and YYREEE (reference sequence). V dropped 0 bases and J dropped 2 bases, with 12 bases sitting between them. This CDR3 has 16 residues. The CDR3 loop is CASSLAGQGAYNEQFF. The CDR3 DNA reads as TGTGCCAGCAGCTTGGCCGGTCAGGGTGCCTACAATGAGCAGTTCTTC.

The V gene is TRBV6-6, the J gene TRBJ2-4; unclear D gene. Germline CDR1 reads MNHNY; CDR2 reads SVGAGI (reference sequence). V lost 2 bases and J lost 8, with 7 bases in between. CDR3 length equals 12 residues. The CDR3 sequence is CASSYGADIQYF. CDR3 DNA: TGTGCCAGCAGTTACGGTGCAGACATTCAGTACTTC.

The rearrangement joins TRBV2 to TRBJ2-5; 8 bases fit TRBD2. Germline lookup yields CDR1 SNHLY and CDR2 FYNNEI. V lost 3 bases, J lost 1 base, and 4 bases stayed unmatched. The CDR3 has 15 residues. CDR3 bases: TGTGCCAGCAGTGATTGGACTAGCCTCCAAGAGACCCAGTACTTC. Translated, it gives CASSDWTSLQETQYF. The entire variable domain, with the rest obtained from reference TRBV2 and TRBJ2-5, is as follows: EPEVTQTPSHQVTQMGQEVILRCVPISNHLYFYWYRQILGQKVEFLVSFYNNEISEKSEIFDDQFSVERPDGSNFTLKIRSTKLEDSAMYFCASSDWTSLQETQYFGPGTRLLVL.

The chain uses TRBV28 and TRBJ1-6; tentatively, D is TRBD1 (5 bases). V lost 6 bases to trimming and J lost 9 bases, with 15 bases between them. CDR1 and CDR2 from the germline V gene are MDHEN and SYDVKM. The CDR3 spans 14 residues. The CDR3 spells CASRGLSFFSPLHF. The CDR3 DNA is TGTGCCAGCAGGGGACTTTCATTTTTTTCACCCCTCCACTTT.

The chain couples TRBV5-6 to TRBJ2-7; 7 bases line up with TRBD2. This CDR3 contains 15 residues. J was trimmed by 4 bases and V by 3 bases; bases with no gene match: 10. Germline V lookup: CDR1 SGHDT, CDR2 YYEEEE. CDR3 bases: TGTGCCAGCAGCTACGGGGGGACCTCCGCGTACGAGCAGTACTTC. Translation: CASSYGGTSAYEQYF.